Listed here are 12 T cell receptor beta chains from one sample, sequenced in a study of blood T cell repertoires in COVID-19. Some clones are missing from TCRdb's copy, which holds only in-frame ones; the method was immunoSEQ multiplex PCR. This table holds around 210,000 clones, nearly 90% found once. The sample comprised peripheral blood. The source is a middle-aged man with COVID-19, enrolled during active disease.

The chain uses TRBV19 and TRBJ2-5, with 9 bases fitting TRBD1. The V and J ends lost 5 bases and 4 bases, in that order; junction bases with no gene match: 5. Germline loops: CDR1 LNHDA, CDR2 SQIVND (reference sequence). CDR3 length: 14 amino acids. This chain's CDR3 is CASSVDRGGETQYF. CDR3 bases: TGTGCCAGTAGTGTGGACAGGGGAGGAGAGACCCAGTACTTC. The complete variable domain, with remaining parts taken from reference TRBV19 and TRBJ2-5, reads DGGITQSPKYLFRKEGQNVTLSCEQNLNHDAMYWYRQDPGQGLRLIYYSQIVNDFQKGDIAEGYSVSREKKESFPLTVTSAQKNPTAFYLCASSVDRGGETQYFGPGTRLLVL.

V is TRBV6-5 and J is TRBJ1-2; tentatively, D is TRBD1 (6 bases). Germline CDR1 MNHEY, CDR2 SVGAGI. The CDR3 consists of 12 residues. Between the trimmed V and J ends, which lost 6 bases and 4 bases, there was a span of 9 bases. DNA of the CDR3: TGTGCCAGCAGCGGACAGCTCTATGGCTACACCTTC. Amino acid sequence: CASSGQLYGYTF.

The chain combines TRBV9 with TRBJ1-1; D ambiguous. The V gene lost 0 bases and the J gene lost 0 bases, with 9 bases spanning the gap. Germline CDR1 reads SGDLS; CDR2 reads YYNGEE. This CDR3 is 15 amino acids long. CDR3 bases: TGTGCCAGCAGCGTAGTGGCCAGTATGAACACTGAAGCTTTCTTT. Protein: CASSVVASMNTEAFF.

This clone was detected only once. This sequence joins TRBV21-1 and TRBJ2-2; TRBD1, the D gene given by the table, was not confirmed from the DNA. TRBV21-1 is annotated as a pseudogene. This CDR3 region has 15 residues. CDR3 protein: CAPRAWTGITGELFF. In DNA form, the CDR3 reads TGTGCCCCCCGGGCTTGGACAGGCATAACCGGGGAGCTGTTTTTT.

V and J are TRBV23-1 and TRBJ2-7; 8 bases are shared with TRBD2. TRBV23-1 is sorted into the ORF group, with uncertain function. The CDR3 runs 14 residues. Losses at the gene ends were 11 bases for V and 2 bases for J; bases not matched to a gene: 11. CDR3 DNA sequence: TGCGCCGGGTCAGGGGCGGGAGGCACCTACGAGCAGTACTTC. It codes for CAGSGAGGTYEQYF.

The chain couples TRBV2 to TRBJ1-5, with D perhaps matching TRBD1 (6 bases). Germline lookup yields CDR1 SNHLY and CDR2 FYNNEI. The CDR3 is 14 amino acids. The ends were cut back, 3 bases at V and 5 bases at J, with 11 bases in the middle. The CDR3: CASSEGARDQPQHF. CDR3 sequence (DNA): TGTGCCAGCAGTGAGGGGGCGCGGGATCAGCCCCAGCATTTT.

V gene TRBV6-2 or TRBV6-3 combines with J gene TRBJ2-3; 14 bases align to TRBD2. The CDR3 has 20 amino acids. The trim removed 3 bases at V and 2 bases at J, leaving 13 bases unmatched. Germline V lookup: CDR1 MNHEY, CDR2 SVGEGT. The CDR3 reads CASSYTGLGTSGGPTDTQYF. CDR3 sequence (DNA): TGTGCCAGCAGTTATACCGGACTTGGGACTAGCGGGGGCCCCACAGATACGCAGTATTTT.

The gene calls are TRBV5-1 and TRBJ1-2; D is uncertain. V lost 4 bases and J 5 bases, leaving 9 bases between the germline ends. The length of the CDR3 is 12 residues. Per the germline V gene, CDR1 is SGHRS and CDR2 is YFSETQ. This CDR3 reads CASSEGRYGYTF. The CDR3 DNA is TGCGCCAGCAGCGAGGGAAGGTATGGCTACACCTTC.

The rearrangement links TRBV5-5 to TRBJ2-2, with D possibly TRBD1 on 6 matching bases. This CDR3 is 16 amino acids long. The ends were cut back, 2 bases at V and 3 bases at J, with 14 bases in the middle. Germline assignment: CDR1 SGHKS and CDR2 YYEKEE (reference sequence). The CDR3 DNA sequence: TGTGCCAGCAGCTTTTCCGACAGGTCCCACACCGGGGAGCTGTTTTTT. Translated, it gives CASSFSDRSHTGELFF.

CDR3 in amino acids: CASSFWDSRAYEQYF. The CDR3 bases are TGTGCCAGCAGCTTTTGGGACTCGAGGGCCTACGAGCAGTACTTC. This chain connects TRBV7-9 to TRBJ2-7; tentative D call: TRBD2 (6 bases). V lost 3 bases and J lost 2, with 14 bases in between. The CDR3 is 15 residues long. The V gene's germline CDR1 is SEHNR and CDR2 FQNEAQ (reference sequence).

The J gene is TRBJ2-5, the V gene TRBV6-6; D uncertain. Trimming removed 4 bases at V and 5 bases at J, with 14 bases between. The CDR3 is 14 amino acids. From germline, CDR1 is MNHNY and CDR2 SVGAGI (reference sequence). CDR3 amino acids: CASSSPRFVETQYF. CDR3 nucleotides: TGTGCCAGCAGTTCCCCACGGTTCGTGGAGACCCAGTACTTC.

In DNA form, the CDR3 reads TGTGCCAGTAGTATCCCGACAGGACGTGGAAACACCATATATTTT. This gives the protein CASSIPTGRGNTIYF. The chain combines TRBV19 with TRBJ1-3, with a possible D match to TRBD1 (6 bases). V was cut by 3 bases and J by 3 bases, with 12 bases left in between. CDR1 LNHDA and CDR2 SQIVND come from the germline V gene (reference sequence). This CDR3 has 15 amino acids.